A single sample is the source of the 20 T cell receptor beta chains below, sequenced in a study of circulating and synovial CD4+ cells in juvenile arthritis. The data were produced by immunoSEQ multiplex PCR, yet TCRdb's version contains in-frame clones alone and is incomplete. The top ten hold roughly 0.7% of the sample, which has some 33,000 clones, roughly 94% seen once. The sample consisted of CD4+ T cells from blood. The receptor source for this set is a human donor with juvenile idiopathic arthritis.

This chain links TRBV6-6 with TRBJ2-2, with 9 positions matching TRBD1. V trimming: 6 bases; J trimming: 0 bases; junction bases outside the gene matches: 5. Looked up from germline, CDR1 is MNHNY and CDR2 is SVGAGI (reference sequence). The CDR3 is 16 residues long. CDR3 residues: CASSLTGGSNTGELFF. The CDR3 DNA follows: TGTGCCAGCAGCCTAACAGGGGGCTCGAACACCGGGGAGCTGTTTTTT.

The chain is built from TRBV18 and TRBJ2-7; 7 positions match TRBD2. This CDR3 region has 15 residues. Germline CDR1 KGHSH, CDR2 LQKENI. With 3 bases clipped from V and 3 bases from J, the junction kept 8 bases outside the gene matches. CDR3 sequence reads: CASSPSGAGIYEQYF. The DNA of the CDR3 is TGTGCCAGCTCACCGTCGGGAGCGGGAATCTACGAGCAGTACTTC.

The V and J genes are TRBV9 and TRBJ1-2; possible D gene TRBD1, 5 bases. The V and J ends lost 0 bases and 3 bases respectively, with 9 bases between them. Looked up from germline, CDR1 is SGDLS and CDR2 is YYNGEE. This CDR3 has 14 amino acids. Here the CDR3 reads CASSVAGRDYGYTF. CDR3 in DNA: TGTGCCAGCAGCGTAGCTGGCAGGGACTATGGCTACACCTTC.

The rearrangement joins TRBV7-2 to TRBJ2-1; TRBD1 aligns across 9 bases. The germline V gene encodes CDR1 SGHTA and CDR2 FQGNSA. V was pared by 8 bases and J by 2 bases, with 4 bases of the junction left unmatched. The CDR3 totals 14 residues. CDR3 protein: CASAGQGPYNEQFF. The CDR3 DNA is TGTGCCAGCGCGGGACAGGGTCCCTACAATGAGCAGTTCTTC.

This sequence joins TRBV2 and TRBJ1-2; 8 bases match TRBD1. The germline V gene encodes CDR1 SNHLY and CDR2 FYNNEI. The CDR3 has 16 residues. Trimming took 4 bases from V and 7 from J; bases not matched to a gene: 14. CDR3 sequence reads: CASSVVRTGIGGGYTF. CDR3 coding DNA: TGTGCCAGCAGTGTAGTTAGGACAGGGATAGGAGGTGGCTACACCTTC.

V gene TRBV7-9 combines with J gene TRBJ2-7; 7 bases match TRBD1. CDR1 SEHNR and CDR2 FQNEAQ come from the germline V gene (reference sequence). V lost 5 bases and J lost 3; bases outside the gene matches: 7. The CDR3 runs to 14 residues. DNA for the CDR3: TGTGCCAGCAGCCCCCGACAGGGCCACTACGAGCAGTACTTC. Amino acid sequence: CASSPRQGHYEQYF. Looking up the rest from reference TRBV7-9 and TRBJ2-7 gives the full variable domain: DTGVSQNPRHKITKRGQNVTFRCDPISEHNRLYWYRQTLGQGPEFLTYFQNEAQLEKSRLLSDRFSAERPKGSFSTLEIQRTEQGDSAMYLCASSPRQGHYEQYFGPGTRLTVT.

The chain joins TRBV5-4 to TRBJ2-1; 10 nucleotides match TRBD2. V dropped 7 bases and J dropped 5; count of bases not matched to a gene: 15. The CDR3 contains 17 residues. CDR1 is SGHNT and CDR2 is YYREEE in the germline V gene (reference sequence). The CDR3 protein is CASVNRKVGTSDNEQFF. The CDR3 bases are TGTGCCAGCGTAAACCGCAAGGTAGGGACTAGCGACAATGAGCAGTTCTTC.

This chain connects TRBV18 to TRBJ1-2; TRBD1 is a possible D gene (5 bases). CDR1 is KGHSH and CDR2 is LQKENI in the germline V gene. V lost 2 bases and J lost 0, with 13 bases in between. CDR3 length equals 16 residues. The CDR3 region has the DNA TGTGCCAGCTCACCAGCGGAGGGGCCACCTAACTATGGCTACACCTTC. It translates to CASSPAEGPPNYGYTF.

The J gene is TRBJ2-7, the V gene TRBV5-1; D is unclear. CDR1 SGHRS and CDR2 YFSETQ come from the germline V gene. The germline V and J ends were trimmed by 7 bases and 2 bases, with 16 bases remaining between them. CDR3 length: 14 amino acids. CDR3 sequence: CASRLAPMAYEQYF. The CDR3 bases are TGCGCCAGCCGCCTCGCGCCTATGGCCTACGAGCAGTACTTC. Based on the CDR3 plus reference TRBV5-1 and TRBJ2-7, the full variable domain is KAGVTQTPRYLIKTRGQQVTLSCSPISGHRSVSWYQQTPGQGLQFLFEYFSETQRNKGNFPGRFSGRQFSNSRSEMNVSTLELGDSALYLCASRLAPMAYEQYFGPGTRLTVT.

CDR3 loop: CASRGGPLNTDTQYF. The CDR3, as DNA: TGTGCCAGCAGAGGGGGTCCCCTCAACACAGATACGCAGTATTTT. The V gene is TRBV27, the J gene TRBJ2-3, with D possibly matching TRBD1 (6 bases). Per germline, CDR1 MNHEY and CDR2 SMNVEV (reference sequence). The CDR3 extends over 15 amino acids. The germline V and J ends were trimmed by 6 bases and 2 bases, with 15 bases remaining between them.

The CDR3 nucleotides read TGTGCCAGCAGCTTACAGGGATCCCGGGAGCTGTTTTTT. As protein: CASSLQGSRELFF. The chain employs TRBV5-5 and TRBJ2-2, with D possibly being TRBD1 (6 bases). V lost 2 bases and J 9 bases, leaving 11 bases between the germline ends. CDR3 size: 13 residues. Germline values: CDR1 SGHKS, CDR2 YYEKEE (reference sequence).

The CDR3 spells CASSHRDNEKLFF. CDR3 bases: TGTGCCAGCAGCCACCGGGATAATGAAAAACTGTTTTTT. The gene calls are TRBV5-6 and TRBJ1-4; D gene ambiguous. CDR3 size: 13 residues. Germline V lookup: CDR1 SGHDT, CDR2 YYEEEE. The germline V and J ends were trimmed by 4 bases and 4 bases, with 8 bases remaining between them.

The genes are TRBV7-2 and TRBJ2-3; 7 bases map to TRBD1. V trimming: 6 bases; J trimming: 6 bases; junction bases outside the gene matches: 12. Germline V gene data show CDR1 as SGHTA and CDR2 as FQGNSA. The CDR3 covers 15 residues. The DNA of the CDR3 is TGTGCCAGCAGTCATCGACAGGGTCAACGGGATACGCAGTATTTT. Translated, it gives CASSHRQGQRDTQYF.

The chain combines TRBV19 with TRBJ2-3; 16 positions agree with TRBD2. Germline CDR1 LNHDA, CDR2 SQIVND (reference sequence). The CDR3 covers 17 residues. Trimming cost V 5 bases and J 5 bases; bases outside gene matches: 7. Here the CDR3 reads CASSQPGLAGGLDTQYF. The CDR3 DNA sequence: TGTGCCAGTAGTCAGCCGGGACTAGCGGGGGGGCTAGATACGCAGTATTTT. The variable domain in full, with the rest retrieved from reference TRBV19 and TRBJ2-3, is DGGITQSPKYLFRKEGQNVTLSCEQNLNHDAMYWYRQDPGQGLRLIYYSQIVNDFQKGDIAEGYSVSREKKESFPLTVTSAQKNPTAFYLCASSQPGLAGGLDTQYFGPGTRLTVL.

The V gene is TRBV4-1, the J gene TRBJ2-1, with 7 nucleotides matching TRBD2. The J segment lost 0 bases and the V segment lost 4 bases, leaving 6 bases of the junction unmatched. CDR3 length: 16 residues. Germline V CDR1 and CDR2: MGHRA, YSYEKL. DNA for the CDR3: TGCGCCAGCAGCCGCCCGACTAGCCTCTCCTACAATGAGCAGTTCTTC. Amino acid sequence: CASSRPTSLSYNEQFF.

V is TRBV18 and J is TRBJ2-1; 9 bases agree with TRBD2. Germline trimming cut 3 bases from V and 7 bases from J; bases unmatched to any gene: 16. The CDR3 is 18 amino acids. The V gene's germline CDR1 is KGHSH and CDR2 LQKENI. The DNA for the CDR3 is TGTGCCAGCTCACCCAGATCGCGGGGGGGAGGTTTTTCGAATGAGCAGTTCTTC. Its translation: CASSPRSRGGGFSNEQFF.

The V gene is TRBV30, the J gene TRBJ1-6; 8 positions agree with TRBD1. The CDR3 sequence is 15 residues long. Unmatched junction bases numbered 12, after V lost 5 bases and J lost 9 bases. The V gene's germline CDR1 is GTSNPN and CDR2 SVGIG (reference sequence). The chain's CDR3 is CAWGQGRGWGSPLHF. In DNA form, the CDR3 reads TGTGCCTGGGGACAGGGTCGGGGCTGGGGTTCACCCCTCCACTTT.

This clone occurred once. The chain is built from TRBV11-2 and TRBJ2-7; D gene uncertain. Trimming shortened V by 6 bases and J by 2 bases, and 14 bases separated the two germline ends. The CDR3 sequence is 14 residues long. The germline gives CDR1 SGHAT, CDR2 FQNNGV. As DNA, the CDR3 is TGTGCCAGCAGTTGGGTCGCCCGGGCCTACGAGCAGTACTTC. This codes for CASSWVARAYEQYF.

The chain links TRBV27 to TRBJ2-3; D ambiguous. The CDR3 is 13 amino acids. Trimming pared 5 bases from V and 6 bases from J, leaving 12 bases between. Germline lookup yields CDR1 MNHEY and CDR2 SMNVEV (reference sequence). The CDR3 here is CASSPRPGDTQYF. CDR3 DNA: TGTGCCAGCAGTCCCCGCCCCGGGGATACGCAGTATTTT.

The chain joins TRBV30 to TRBJ2-3; 7 positions match TRBD1. CDR1 is GTSNPN, CDR2 SVGIG, per germline (reference sequence). The J segment lost 2 bases and the V segment lost 1 base, leaving 9 bases of the junction unmatched. The CDR3 length is 16 residues. CDR3 protein: CAWSGLKGANTDTQYF. CDR3 nucleotides: TGTGCCTGGAGTGGCCTGAAGGGGGCTAACACAGATACGCAGTATTTT.